The TCR beta chain under discussion was sequenced for a study of blood T cell repertoires in COVID-19. The germline V and J ends were trimmed by 7 bases and 3 bases, with 22 bases remaining between them. The CDR3 is 16 amino acids. CDR1 is SGHRS and CDR2 is YFSETQ in the germline V gene. Profiled with immunoSEQ multiplex PCR; TCRdb holds only in-frame clones, not every one. This table has 200,000 to 250,000 clones, 84% appearing once. For recovered donors of Cohort 3, there were two negative PCRs, clearance, or symptom resolution. The clonotype comes from a woman in her forties who had recovered from COVID-19. Sample: PBMCs or T cells enriched from blood (not recorded which). The V and J genes are TRBV5-1 and TRBJ1-1; weak D call: TRBD1 (5 bases). DNA of the CDR3: TGCGCCAGCTCGGGAACAGCGCCCCGGGGGTACACTGAAGCTTTCTTT. Its translation is CASSGTAPRGYTEAFF.